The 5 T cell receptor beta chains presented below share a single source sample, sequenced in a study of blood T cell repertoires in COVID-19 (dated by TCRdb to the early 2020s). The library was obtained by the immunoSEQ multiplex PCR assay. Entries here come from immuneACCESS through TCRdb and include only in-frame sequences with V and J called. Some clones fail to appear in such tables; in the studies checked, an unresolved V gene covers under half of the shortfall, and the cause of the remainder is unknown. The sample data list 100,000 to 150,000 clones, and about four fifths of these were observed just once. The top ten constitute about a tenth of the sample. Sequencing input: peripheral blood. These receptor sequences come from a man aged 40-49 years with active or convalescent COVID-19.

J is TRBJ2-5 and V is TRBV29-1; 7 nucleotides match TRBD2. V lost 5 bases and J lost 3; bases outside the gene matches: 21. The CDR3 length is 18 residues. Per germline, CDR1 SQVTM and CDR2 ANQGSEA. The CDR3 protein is CSVPPAGGGGVRKETQYF. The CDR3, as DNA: TGCAGCGTTCCTCCCGCCGGCGGGGGAGGGGTCCGTAAAGAGACCCAGTACTTC.

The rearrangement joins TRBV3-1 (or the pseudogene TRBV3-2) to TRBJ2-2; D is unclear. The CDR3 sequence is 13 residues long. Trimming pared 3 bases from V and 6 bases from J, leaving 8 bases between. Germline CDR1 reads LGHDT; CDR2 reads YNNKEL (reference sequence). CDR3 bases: TGTGCCAGCAGCCAGCTAGGCGCCGGGGAGCTGTTTTTT. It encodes CASSQLGAGELFF.

CDR3 sequence: CASSHRRLNEQFF. CDR3 sequence (DNA): TGTGCCAGCAGCCATCGGAGGCTAAATGAGCAGTTCTTC. The chain has TRBV3-1 (or the pseudogene TRBV3-2) and TRBJ2-1; D may be TRBD2 (5 bases). V was pared by 3 bases and J by 7 bases, with 10 bases between. This CDR3 is 13 amino acids long. Germline loops: CDR1 LGHDT, CDR2 YNNKEL (reference sequence).

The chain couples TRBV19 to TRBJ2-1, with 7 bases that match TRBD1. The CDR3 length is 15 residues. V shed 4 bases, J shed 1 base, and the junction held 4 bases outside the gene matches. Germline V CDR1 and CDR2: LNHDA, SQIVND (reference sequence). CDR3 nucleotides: TGTGCCAGTAGTACCCAGACAGGGTCCTACAATGAGCAGTTCTTC. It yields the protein CASSTQTGSYNEQFF.

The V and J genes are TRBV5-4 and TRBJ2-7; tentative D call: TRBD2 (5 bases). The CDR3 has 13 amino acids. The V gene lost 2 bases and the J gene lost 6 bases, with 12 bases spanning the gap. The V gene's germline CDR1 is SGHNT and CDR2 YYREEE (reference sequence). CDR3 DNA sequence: TGTGCCAGCAGCTTCCGAGGGATGCGCGAGCAGTACTTC. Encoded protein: CASSFRGMREQYF.